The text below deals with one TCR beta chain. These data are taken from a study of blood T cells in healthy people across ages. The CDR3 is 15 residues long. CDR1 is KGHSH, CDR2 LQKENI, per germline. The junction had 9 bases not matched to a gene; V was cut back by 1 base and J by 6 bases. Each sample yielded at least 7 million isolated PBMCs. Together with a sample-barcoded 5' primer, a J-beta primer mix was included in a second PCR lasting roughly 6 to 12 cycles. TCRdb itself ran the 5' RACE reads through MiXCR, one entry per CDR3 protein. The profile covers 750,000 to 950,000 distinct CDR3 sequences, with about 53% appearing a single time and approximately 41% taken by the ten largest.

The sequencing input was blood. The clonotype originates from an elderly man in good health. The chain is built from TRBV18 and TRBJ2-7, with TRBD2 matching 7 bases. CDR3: CASSPLGTSETEQYF. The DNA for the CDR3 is TGTGCCAGCTCACCACTCGGTACTAGCGAGACCGAGCAGTACTTC.